The source of this T cell receptor (beta chain) is a study of cytomegalovirus exposure and HLA in healthy donors. The PCR employed 60 Vbeta primers together with 13 Jbeta primers. Assay: immunoSEQ multiplex PCR; the TCRdb copy retains only in-frame clones and omits some. The table has some 160,000 clones, more than 70% seen once. There are 15 residues in the CDR3. Germline V CDR1 and CDR2: LNHDA, SQIVND (reference sequence). With 0 bases removed from V and 5 bases from J, the gap between germline ends came to 11 bases. The receptor was derived from a male donor in good health and CMV-seropositive. The rearrangement joins TRBV19 to TRBJ1-5; D possibly corresponds to TRBD1 (6 bases). Specimen: PBMCs. The CDR3, as DNA: TGTGCCAGTAGTATAGAGGGGGCAGTGTATCAGCCCCAGCATTTT. Amino acid sequence: CASSIEGAVYQPQHF.